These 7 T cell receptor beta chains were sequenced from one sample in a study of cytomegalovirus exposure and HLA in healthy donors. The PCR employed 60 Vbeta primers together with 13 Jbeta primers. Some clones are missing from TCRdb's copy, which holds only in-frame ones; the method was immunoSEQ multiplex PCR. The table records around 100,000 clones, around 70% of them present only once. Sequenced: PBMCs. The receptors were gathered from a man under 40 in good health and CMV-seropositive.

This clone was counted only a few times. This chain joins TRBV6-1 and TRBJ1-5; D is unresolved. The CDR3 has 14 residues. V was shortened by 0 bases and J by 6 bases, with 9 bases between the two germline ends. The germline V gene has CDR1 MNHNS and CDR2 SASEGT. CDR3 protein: CASSEASSAQPQHF. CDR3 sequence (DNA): TGTGCCAGCAGTGAAGCGTCTAGCGCTCAGCCCCAGCATTTT.

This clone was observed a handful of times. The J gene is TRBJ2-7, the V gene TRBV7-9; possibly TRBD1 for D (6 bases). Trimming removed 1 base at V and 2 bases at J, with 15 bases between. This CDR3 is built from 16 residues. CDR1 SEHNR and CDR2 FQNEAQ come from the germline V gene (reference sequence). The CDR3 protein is CASSLEGGTRAYEQYF. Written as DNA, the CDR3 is TGTGCCAGCAGCTTAGAGGGTGGGACAAGAGCCTACGAGCAGTACTTC.

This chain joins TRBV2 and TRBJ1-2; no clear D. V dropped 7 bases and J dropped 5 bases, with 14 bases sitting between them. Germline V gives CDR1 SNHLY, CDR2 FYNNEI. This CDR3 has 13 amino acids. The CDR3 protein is CASITDLGYGYTF. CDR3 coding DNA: TGTGCCAGCATAACCGACCTCGGGTATGGCTACACCTTC.

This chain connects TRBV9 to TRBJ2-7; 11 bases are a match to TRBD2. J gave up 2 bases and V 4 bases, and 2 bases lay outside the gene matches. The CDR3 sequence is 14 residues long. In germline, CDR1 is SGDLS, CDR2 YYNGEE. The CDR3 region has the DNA TGTGCCAGCAGCTCTAGCGGGGGGACCTACGAGCAGTACTTC. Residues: CASSSSGGTYEQYF.

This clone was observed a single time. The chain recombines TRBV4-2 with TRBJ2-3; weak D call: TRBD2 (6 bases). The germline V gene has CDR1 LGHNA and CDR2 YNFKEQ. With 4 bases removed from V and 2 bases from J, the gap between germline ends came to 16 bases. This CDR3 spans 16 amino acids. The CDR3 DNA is TGTGCCAGCAGCCTCCCCGGAGGGGATCACACAGATACGCAGTATTTT. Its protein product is CASSLPGGDHTDTQYF.

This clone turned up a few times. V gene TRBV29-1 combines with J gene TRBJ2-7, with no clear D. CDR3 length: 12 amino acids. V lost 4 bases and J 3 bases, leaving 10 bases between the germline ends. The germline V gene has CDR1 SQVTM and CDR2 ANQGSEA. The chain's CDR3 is CSVVMGDYEQYF. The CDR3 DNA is TGCAGCGTTGTCATGGGCGACTACGAGCAGTACTTC.

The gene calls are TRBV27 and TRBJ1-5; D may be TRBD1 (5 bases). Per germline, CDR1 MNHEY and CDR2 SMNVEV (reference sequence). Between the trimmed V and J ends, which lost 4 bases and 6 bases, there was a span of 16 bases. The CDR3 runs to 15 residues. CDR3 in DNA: TGTGCCAGCAGTTCCCTCACAGGATCGGGTCAGCCCCAGCATTTT. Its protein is CASSSLTGSGQPQHF.